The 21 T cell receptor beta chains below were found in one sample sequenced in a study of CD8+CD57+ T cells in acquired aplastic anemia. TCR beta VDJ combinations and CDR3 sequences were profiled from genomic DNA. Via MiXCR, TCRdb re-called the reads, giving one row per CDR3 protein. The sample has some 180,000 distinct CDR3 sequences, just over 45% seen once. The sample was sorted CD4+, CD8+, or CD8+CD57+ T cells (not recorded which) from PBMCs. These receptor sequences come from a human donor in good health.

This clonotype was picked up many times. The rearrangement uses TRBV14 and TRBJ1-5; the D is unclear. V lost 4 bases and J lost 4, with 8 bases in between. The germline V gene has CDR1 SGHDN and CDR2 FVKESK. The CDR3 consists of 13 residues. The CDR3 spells CASSLGINQPQHF. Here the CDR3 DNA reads TGTGCCAGCAGCCTGGGGATTAATCAGCCCCAGCATTTT.

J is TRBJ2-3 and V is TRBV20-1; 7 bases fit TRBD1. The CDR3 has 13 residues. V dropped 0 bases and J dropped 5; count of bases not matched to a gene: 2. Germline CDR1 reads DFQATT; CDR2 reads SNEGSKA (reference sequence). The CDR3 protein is CSARDTGEDTQYF. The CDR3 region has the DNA TGCAGTGCTAGAGATACAGGGGAAGATACGCAGTATTTT.

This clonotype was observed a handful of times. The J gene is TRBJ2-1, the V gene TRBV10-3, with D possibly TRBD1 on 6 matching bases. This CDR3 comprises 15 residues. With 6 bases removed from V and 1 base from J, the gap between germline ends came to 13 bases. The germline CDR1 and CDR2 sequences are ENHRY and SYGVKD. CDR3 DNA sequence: TGTGCCATCAGCCAGGACAGAAGTTCCTACAATGAGCAGTTCTTC. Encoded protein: CAISQDRSSYNEQFF.

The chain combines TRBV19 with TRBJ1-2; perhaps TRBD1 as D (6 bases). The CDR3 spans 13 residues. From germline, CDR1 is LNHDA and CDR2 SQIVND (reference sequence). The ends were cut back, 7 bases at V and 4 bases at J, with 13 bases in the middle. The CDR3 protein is CASNREEGYGYTF. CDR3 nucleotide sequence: TGTGCCAGTAACAGGGAGGAGGGCTATGGCTACACCTTC. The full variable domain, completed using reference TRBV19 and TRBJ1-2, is DGGITQSPKYLFRKEGQNVTLSCEQNLNHDAMYWYRQDPGQGLRLIYYSQIVNDFQKGDIAEGYSVSREKKESFPLTVTSAQKNPTAFYLCASNREEGYGYTFGSGTRLTVV.

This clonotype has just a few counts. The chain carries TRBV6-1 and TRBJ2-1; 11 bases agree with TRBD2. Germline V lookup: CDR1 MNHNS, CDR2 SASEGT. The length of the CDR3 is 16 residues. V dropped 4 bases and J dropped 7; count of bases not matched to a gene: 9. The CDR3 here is CASSVELAGVLNEQFF. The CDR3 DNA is TGTGCCAGCAGTGTCGAACTAGCGGGAGTCTTGAATGAGCAGTTCTTC.

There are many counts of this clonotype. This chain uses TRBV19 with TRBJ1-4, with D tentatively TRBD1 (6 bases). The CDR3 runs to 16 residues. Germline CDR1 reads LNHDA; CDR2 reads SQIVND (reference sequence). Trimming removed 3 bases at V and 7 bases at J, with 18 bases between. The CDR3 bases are TGTGCCAGTAGTATGGGGTACAGGGTAATCGGTGAAAAACTGTTTTTT. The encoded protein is CASSMGYRVIGEKLFF.

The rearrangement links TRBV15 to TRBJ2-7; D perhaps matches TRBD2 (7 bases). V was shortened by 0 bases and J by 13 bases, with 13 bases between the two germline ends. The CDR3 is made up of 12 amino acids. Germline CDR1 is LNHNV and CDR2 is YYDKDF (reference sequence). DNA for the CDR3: TGTGCCACCAGCAGAGATATGCGGGGGCTATACTTC. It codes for CATSRDMRGLYF.

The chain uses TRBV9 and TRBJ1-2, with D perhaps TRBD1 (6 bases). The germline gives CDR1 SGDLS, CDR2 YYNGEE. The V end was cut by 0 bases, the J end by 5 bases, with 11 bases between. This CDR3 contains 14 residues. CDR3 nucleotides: TGTGCCAGCAGCGTAGTGGGGGGGCCGTATGGCTACACCTTC. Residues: CASSVVGGPYGYTF.

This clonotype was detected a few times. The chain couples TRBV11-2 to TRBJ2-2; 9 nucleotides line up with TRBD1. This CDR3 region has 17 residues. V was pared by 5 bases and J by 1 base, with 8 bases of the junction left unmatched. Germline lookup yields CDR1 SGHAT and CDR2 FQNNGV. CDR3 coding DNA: TGTGCCAGCAGCCCGCCCGGGACAGGGTTGAACACCGGGGAGCTGTTTTTT. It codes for CASSPPGTGLNTGELFF.

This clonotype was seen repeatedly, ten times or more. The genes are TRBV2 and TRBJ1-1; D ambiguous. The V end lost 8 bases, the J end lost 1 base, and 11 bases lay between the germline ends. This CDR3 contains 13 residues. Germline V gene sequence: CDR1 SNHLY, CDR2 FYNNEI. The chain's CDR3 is CASRYRANTEAFF. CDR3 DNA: TGTGCCAGCCGGTACCGGGCGAACACTGAAGCTTTCTTT.

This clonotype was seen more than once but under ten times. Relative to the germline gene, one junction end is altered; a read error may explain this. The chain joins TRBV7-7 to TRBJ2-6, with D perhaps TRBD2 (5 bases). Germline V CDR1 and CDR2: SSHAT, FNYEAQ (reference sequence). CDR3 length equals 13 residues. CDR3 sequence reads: CASRRAGANVLTF. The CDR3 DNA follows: TGTGCTAGCAGGCGGGCAGGGGCCAACGTCCTGACTTTC.

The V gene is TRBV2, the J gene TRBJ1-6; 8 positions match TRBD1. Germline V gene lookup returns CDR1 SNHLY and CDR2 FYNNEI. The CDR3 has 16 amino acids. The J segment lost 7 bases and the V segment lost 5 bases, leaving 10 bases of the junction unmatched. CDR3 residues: CASSLDRGVGNSPLHF. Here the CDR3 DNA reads TGTGCCAGCAGTCTTGACAGGGGAGTGGGGAATTCACCCCTCCACTTT.

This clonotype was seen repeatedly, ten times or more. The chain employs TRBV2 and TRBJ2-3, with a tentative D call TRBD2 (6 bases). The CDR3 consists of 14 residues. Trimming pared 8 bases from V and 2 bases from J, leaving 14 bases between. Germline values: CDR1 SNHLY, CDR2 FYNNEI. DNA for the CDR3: TGTGCCAGCGAGCAACAGCGGGTCACAGATACGCAGTATTTT. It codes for CASEQQRVTDTQYF.

This CDR3 is CASSQGGGNEQYF. The CDR3 DNA sequence: TGCGCCAGCAGCCAAGGGGGCGGGAACGAGCAGTACTTC. The chain has TRBV4-3 and TRBJ2-7; TRBD2 might be the D (6 bases). This CDR3 comprises 13 residues. Germline CDR1 reads LGHNA; CDR2 reads YSLEER. The V end lost 1 base, the J end lost 5 bases, and 9 bases lay between the germline ends.

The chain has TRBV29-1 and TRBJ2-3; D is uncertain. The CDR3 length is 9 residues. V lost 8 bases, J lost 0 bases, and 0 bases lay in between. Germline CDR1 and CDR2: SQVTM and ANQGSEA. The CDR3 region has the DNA TGCAGCAGCACAGATACGCAGTATTTT. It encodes CSSTDTQYF.

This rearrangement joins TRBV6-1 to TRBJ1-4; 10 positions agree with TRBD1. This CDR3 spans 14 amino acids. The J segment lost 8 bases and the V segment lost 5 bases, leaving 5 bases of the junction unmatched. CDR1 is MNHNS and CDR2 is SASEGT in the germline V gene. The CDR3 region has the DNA TGTGCCAGCAGTCTGCCGGGACAGGGGGAAAAACTGTTTTTT. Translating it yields CASSLPGQGEKLFF.

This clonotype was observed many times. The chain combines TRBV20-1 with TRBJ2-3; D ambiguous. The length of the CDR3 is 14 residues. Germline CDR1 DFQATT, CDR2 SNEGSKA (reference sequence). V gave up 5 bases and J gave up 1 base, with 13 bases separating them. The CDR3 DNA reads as TGCAGTGCTCCCCGACCGGGTCGCACAGATACGCAGTATTTT. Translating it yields CSAPRPGRTDTQYF.

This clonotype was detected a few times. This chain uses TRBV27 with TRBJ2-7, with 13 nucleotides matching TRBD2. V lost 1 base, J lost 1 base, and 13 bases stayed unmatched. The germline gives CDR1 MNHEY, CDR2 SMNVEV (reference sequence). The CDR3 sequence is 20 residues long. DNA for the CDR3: TGTGCCAGCAGTTTATACCCCCTTGGACTAGCGGGAGTGACTTCCTACGAGCAGTACTTC. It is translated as CASSLYPLGLAGVTSYEQYF.

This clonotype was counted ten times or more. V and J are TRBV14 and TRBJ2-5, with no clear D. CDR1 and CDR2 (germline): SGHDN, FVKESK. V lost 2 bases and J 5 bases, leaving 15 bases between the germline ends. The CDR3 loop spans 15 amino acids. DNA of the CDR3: TGTGCCAGCAGCCAAAGTGGTCCGCCGGGTGAGACCCAGTACTTC. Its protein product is CASSQSGPPGETQYF.

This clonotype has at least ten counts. CDR3 region: CASSADRASYEQYF. CDR3 sequence (DNA): TGTGCCAGCAGTGCGGACAGGGCTAGCTACGAGCAGTACTTC. The chain links TRBV7-2 to TRBJ2-7, with 8 bases lining up with TRBD1. V shed 6 bases, J shed 3 bases, and the junction held 7 bases outside the gene matches. The length of the CDR3 is 14 residues. Germline V gene lookup returns CDR1 SGHTA and CDR2 FQGNSA.

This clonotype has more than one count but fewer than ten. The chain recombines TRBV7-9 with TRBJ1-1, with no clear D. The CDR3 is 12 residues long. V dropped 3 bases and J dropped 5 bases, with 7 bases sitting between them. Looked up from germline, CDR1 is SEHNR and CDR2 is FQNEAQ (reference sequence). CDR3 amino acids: CASSFGRTEAFF. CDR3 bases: TGTGCCAGCAGCTTCGGGAGAACTGAAGCTTTCTTT.